Below, 2 T cell receptor beta chains from the same sample are listed, as sequenced in a study of tumor-infiltrating lymphocytes in primary liver carcinoma. Each 20-30 mg portion of unsorted bulk tissue served as the source for co-extraction of RNA and DNA. Researchers generated TCR beta cDNA from approximately 520 ng of total RNA, relying on a constant-region primer. It was through three nested multiplex PCR rounds of slightly modified ARM-PCR that TCR beta libraries arose. With TRBV1-TRBV30 forward primers and a C-beta reverse primer, the first two PCR rounds were run for around 10 cycles each. In TCRdb, the multiplex PCR reads were re-called with MiXCR into one record per CDR3 protein. The data hold about 110,000 distinct CDR3 sequences, with around 84% observed a single time. Source material: liver tumor tissue from sampling region 3. Subset noted: tumor region T3, left-lateral pole. The receptors shown here come from a middle-aged man with primary liver carcinoma and hepatitis B virus infection.

Regarding this clonotype: One end of the junction does not line up with germline, which may come from a read error. The DNA for the CDR3 is TGTGCCATCAGTGAGTCGTCGCAGCGAACGTACGAGCAGTACTTT. Protein: CAISESSQRTYEQYF. The chain employs TRBV10-3 and TRBJ2-7, with D uncertain. Germline CDR1 is ENHRY and CDR2 is SYGVKD. CDR3 length equals 15 residues.

Concerning this clonotype: One end of the junction fails to match germline, which may point to a read error. The rearrangement uses TRBV4-2 and TRBJ2-7; 7 bases are shared with TRBD2. The CDR3 has 15 amino acids. Germline values: CDR1 LGHNA, CDR2 YNFKEQ. CDR3 nucleotide sequence: TGCGCTAGCAGCGGGGCCGGAGCAAGCTCCTACGAGCAGTACTTC. Its protein product is CASSGAGASSYEQYF.